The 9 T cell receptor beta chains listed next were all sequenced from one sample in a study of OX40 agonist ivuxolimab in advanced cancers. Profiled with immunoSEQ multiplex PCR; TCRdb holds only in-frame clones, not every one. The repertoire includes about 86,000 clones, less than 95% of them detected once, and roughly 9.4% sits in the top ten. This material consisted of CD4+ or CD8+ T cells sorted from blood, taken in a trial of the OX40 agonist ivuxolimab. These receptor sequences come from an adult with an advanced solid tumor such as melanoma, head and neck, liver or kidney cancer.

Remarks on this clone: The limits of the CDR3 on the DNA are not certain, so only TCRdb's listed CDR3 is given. This chain's CDR3 is CASSSSGRVSYEQYF. The J gene is TRBJ2-7, the V gene TRBV28. Per germline, CDR1 MDHEN and CDR2 SYDVKM. The CDR3 adds up to 15 amino acids, both ends counted.

CDR3 region: CASSNIPSSYEQYF. CDR3 DNA: TGTGCCAGCAGCAATATCCCGAGCTCCTACGAGCAGTACTTC. This chain joins TRBV21-1 and TRBJ2-5; the D call TRBD2 from the table was never checked on the DNA. Gene TRBJ2-7 matches the end of the DNA better, so the J call may be wrong. TRBV21-1 is a known pseudogene. The CDR3 contains 14 residues.

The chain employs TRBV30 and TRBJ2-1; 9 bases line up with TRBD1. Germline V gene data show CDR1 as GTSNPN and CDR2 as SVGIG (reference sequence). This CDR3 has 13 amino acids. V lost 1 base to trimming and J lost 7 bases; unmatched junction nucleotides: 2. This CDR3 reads CAWSAQGANEQFF. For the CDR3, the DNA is TGTGCCTGGAGTGCACAGGGGGCAAATGAGCAGTTCTTC.

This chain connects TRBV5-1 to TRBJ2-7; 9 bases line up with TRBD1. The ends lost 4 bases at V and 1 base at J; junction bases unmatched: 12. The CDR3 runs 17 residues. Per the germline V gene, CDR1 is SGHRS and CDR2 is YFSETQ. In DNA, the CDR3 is TGCGCCAGCAGCGACACAACCACAGGGGGCAGGTCCTACGAGCAGTACTTC. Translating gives CASSDTTTGGRSYEQYF.

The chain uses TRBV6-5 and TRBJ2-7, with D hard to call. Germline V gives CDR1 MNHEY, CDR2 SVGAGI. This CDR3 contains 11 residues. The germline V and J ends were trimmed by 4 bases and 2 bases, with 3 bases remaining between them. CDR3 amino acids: CASSSTYEQYF. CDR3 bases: TGTGCCAGCAGTTCCACCTACGAGCAGTACTTC.

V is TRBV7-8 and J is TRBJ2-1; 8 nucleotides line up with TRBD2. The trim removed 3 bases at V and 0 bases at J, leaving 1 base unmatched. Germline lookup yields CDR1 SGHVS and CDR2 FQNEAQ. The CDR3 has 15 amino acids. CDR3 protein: CASSFSGASYNEQFF. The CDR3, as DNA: TGTGCCAGCAGCTTTAGCGGGGCCTCCTACAATGAGCAGTTCTTC. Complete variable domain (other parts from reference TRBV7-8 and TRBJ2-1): GAGVSQSPRYKVAKRGQDVALRCDPISGHVSLFWYQQALGQGPEFLTYFQNEAQLDKSGLPSDRFFAERPEGSVSTLKIQRTQQEDSAVYLCASSFSGASYNEQFFGPGTRLTVL.

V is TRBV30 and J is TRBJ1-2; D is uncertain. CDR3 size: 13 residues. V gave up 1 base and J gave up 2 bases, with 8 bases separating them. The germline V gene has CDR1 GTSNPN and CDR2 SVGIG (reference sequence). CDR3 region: CAWSATGNYGYTF. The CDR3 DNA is TGTGCCTGGAGTGCGACGGGAAACTATGGCTACACCTTC.

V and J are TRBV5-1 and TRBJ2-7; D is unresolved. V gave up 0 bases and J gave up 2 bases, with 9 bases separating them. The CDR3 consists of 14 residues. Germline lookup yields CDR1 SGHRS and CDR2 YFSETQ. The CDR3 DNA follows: TGCGCCAGCAGCTTGGTGGGTCAACCCTACGAGCAGTACTTC. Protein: CASSLVGQPYEQYF.

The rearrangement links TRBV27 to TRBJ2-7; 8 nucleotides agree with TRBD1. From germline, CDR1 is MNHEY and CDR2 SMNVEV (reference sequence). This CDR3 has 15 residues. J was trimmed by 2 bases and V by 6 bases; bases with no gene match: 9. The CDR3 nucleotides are TGTGCCAGCAGCAACTCACAGGGGGGACCCTACGAGCAGTACTTC. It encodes CASSNSQGGPYEQYF.